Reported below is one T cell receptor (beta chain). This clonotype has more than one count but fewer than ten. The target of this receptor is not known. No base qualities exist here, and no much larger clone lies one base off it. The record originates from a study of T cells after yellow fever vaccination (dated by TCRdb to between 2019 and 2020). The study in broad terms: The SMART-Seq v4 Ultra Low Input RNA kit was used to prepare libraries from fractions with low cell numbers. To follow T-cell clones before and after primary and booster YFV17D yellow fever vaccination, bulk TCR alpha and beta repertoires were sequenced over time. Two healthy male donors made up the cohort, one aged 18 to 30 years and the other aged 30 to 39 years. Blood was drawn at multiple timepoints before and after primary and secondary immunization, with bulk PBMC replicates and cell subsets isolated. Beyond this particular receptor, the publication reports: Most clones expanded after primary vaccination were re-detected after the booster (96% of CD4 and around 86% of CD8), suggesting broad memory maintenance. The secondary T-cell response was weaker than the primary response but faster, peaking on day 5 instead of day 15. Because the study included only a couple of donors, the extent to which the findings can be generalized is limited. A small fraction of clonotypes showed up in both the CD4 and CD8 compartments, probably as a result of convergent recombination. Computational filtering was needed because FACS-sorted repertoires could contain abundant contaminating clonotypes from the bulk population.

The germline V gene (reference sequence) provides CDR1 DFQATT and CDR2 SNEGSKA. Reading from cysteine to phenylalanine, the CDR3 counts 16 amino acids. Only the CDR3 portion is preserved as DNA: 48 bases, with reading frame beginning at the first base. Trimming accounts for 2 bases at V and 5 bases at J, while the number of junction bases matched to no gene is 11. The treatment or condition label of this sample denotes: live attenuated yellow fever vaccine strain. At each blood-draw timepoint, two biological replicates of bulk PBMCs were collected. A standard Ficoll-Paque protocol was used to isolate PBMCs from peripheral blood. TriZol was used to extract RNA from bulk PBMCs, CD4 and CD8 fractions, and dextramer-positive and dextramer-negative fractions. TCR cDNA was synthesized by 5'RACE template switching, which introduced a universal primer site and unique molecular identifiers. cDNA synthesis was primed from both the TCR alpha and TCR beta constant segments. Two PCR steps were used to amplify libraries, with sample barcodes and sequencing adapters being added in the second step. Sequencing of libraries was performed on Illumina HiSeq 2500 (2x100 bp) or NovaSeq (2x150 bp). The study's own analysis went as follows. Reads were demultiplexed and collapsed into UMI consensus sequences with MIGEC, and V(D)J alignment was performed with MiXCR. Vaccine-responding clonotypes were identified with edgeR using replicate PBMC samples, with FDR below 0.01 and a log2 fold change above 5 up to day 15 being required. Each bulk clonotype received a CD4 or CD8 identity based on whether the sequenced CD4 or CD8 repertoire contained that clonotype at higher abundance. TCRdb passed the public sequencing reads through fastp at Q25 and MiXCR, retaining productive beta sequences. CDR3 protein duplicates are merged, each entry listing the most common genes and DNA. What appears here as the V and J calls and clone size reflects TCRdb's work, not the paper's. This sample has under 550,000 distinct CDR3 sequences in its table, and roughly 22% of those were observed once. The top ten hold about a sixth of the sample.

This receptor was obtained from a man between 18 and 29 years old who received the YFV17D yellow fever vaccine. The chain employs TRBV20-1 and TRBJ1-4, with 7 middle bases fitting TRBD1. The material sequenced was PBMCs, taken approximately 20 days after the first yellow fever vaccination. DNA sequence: TGCAGTGCTAGACCAACCCACAGGGGCCCAAATGAAAAACTGTTTTTT. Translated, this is CSARPTHRGPNEKLFF.